The TCR beta chain under discussion was sequenced for a study of Graves' ophthalmopathy and Graves' hyperthyroidism. General observations from the study: Both an approximately 70% sensitivity and an approximately 72% specificity characterized the model's predictions of ophthalmopathy progression. Classification of ophthalmopathy versus stable hyperthyroidism by a 13-signature model yielded about 88% sensitivity and 75% to 84% specificity.

Using RNA transcripts, the TCR beta CDR3 regions were amplified. HTBI primers were used in a first-round RT-PCR, which preceded a second-round multiplex PCR. TCRdb fed the multiplex PCR reads into MiXCR, producing one record per CDR3 protein. The repertoire consists of about 220,000 distinct CDR3 sequences, with about 22% occurring once and the leading ten covering 35% to 55%. Ophthalmopathy donors showed moderate-to-severe activity, CAS ≥3, NOSPECS ≥4 and a duration under 3 months. In this cohort, patients with other autoimmune diseases, uncontrolled infections, pregnancy or lactation were excluded. Germline lookup yields CDR1 SGHAT and CDR2 FQNNGV. V lost 1 base, J lost 4 bases, and 4 bases stayed unmatched. The CDR3 has 14 amino acids. On this clonotype: What it binds is unknown.

This receptor was taken from a woman between 45 and 60 years old with Graves' ophthalmopathy. The chain is built from TRBV11-2 and TRBJ2-7, with 7 bases fitting TRBD1. The material sequenced was peripheral blood. CDR3 in DNA: TGTGCCAGCAGCTTAGGGGCAGGGGGTTACGAGCAGTACTTC. Encoded protein: CASSLGAGGYEQYF.